This T cell receptor (beta chain) was sequenced during a study of blood T cell repertoires in COVID-19. In the study overall: The analysed material was cDNA or gDNA that came from T cells, B-cell-depleted T cells, or PBMCs.

Authors' data handling: By means of reference gene primer amplification, nucleated cell counts were estimated. Libraries were prepared by immunoSEQ multiplex PCR; TCRdb keeps only in-frame clonotypes and omits some of them. V, J and clone size reflect that table, while D and trimming were determined from the DNA. The table includes 250,000 to 300,000 clones, 80% to 90% detected once. V lost 8 bases and J 3 bases, leaving 13 bases between the germline ends. The germline V gene has CDR1 MDHEN and CDR2 SYDVKM. The CDR3 length is 13 residues. The chain has TRBV28 and TRBJ1-2, with D maybe TRBD1 (5 bases). The sequence was obtained from a man at least 80 years old with acute or convalescent COVID-19. Sequenced: peripheral blood. CDR3 DNA sequence: TGTGCCAGCGTGGGCGGGGGGTACTATGGCTACACCTTC. This sequence encodes CASVGGGYYGYTF.